Listed here is a single T cell receptor beta chain. The antigen is not known. Those patients with uncontrolled infection, other autoimmune disease, pregnancy or lactation were excluded. The source of the PBMCs was approximately 10 ml of fresh peripheral blood. Amplification of TCR beta CDR3 regions used RNA as the template. Initially, a first-round RT-PCR of the TCR CDR3 employed the HTBI primer set. TCRdb re-called the multiplex PCR reads through MiXCR, storing one row per CDR3 protein. The sample shows about 350,000 distinct CDR3 sequences, roughly 13% of them seen only once. The sample originates from a study of T cells in Graves' hyperthyroidism and ophthalmopathy. About the research overall: Blood was drawn when the patient was first diagnosed and still untreated.

Study observations and caveats: Expanded thyroid clonotypes (above 0.001) were mostly also found in blood.

V was trimmed by 6 bases and J by 2 bases, leaving 19 bases between them. Germline CDR1 reads MNHNS; CDR2 reads SASEGT. This CDR3 is built from 16 residues. Material for sequencing was blood. J is TRBJ2-5 and V is TRBV6-1; unclear D gene. The TCR originated in a woman in her 30s with Graves' hyperthyroidism. The CDR3, as DNA: TGTGCCAGCAGCCAACGCCCCGGCACCCAACAAGAGACCCAGTACTTC. Residues: CASSQRPGTQQETQYF.